Listed below are T cell receptor beta chains from one sample, sequenced in a study of blood T cell repertoires in COVID-19. TCRdb keeps only in-frame clones here, not all; method: immunoSEQ multiplex PCR. Of approximately 54,000 clones listed, 85% to 90% are singletons. Sequencing used peripheral blood. The receptors come from a man older than 75 with active COVID-19. Each CDR3 is given without its conserved first and last residue. Fields, in order: J gene, clone size, V gene, CDR3 protein. Expanded clones are given a class, and other clones once, few, many or no size at all.

J gene: TRBJ2-7
clone size: -
V gene: TRBV10-3
CDR3 protein: AISEPRVYEQY

J gene: TRBJ2-2
clone size: -
V gene: TRBV5-1
CDR3 protein: ASSPRNGQLNTGELF

J gene: TRBJ2-1
clone size: -
V gene: TRBV27
CDR3 protein: ASSPRFDEQF

J gene: TRBJ2-1
clone size: -
V gene: TRBV27
CDR3 protein: ASSSRTSGRAGDSYNEQF

J gene: TRBJ1-2
clone size: -
V gene: TRBV20-1
CDR3 protein: SASNHKGGAYGYT

J gene: TRBJ1-6
clone size: -
V gene: TRBV28
CDR3 protein: ASSPSRSSYNSPLH

J gene: TRBJ2-4
clone size: -
V gene: TRBV18
CDR3 protein: ASSRGQEDIQY

J gene: TRBJ2-1
clone size: -
V gene: TRBV15
CDR3 protein: ATSRAVRGDYNEQF

J gene: TRBJ2-5
clone size: -
V gene: TRBV7-8
CDR3 protein: ASAGGYQETQY

J gene: TRBJ2-7
clone size: -
V gene: TRBV3-1/TRBV3-2
CDR3 protein: ASSAAGSDEQY

J gene: TRBJ2-5
clone size: -
V gene: TRBV7-9
CDR3 protein: ASSLPRSLLGETQY

J gene: TRBJ1-5
clone size: few
V gene: TRBV5-5
CDR3 protein: ASSLIGDSNQPQH

J gene: TRBJ2-1
clone size: -
V gene: TRBV7-2
CDR3 protein: ASSLFQKPGGNEQF

J gene: TRBJ1-2
clone size: -
V gene: TRBV5-4
CDR3 protein: ASRRTGRDYGYT

J gene: TRBJ2-1
clone size: -
V gene: TRBV19
CDR3 protein: ASSIGLADNNEQF

J gene: TRBJ1-1
clone size: -
V gene: TRBV25-1
CDR3 protein: ASSDYSSEAF

J gene: TRBJ2-5
clone size: -
V gene: TRBV18
CDR3 protein: ASSPAGTERLIQETQY

J gene: TRBJ2-1
clone size: -
V gene: TRBV14
CDR3 protein: ASSQEIQGGQRSYNEQF

J gene: TRBJ2-1
clone size: -
V gene: TRBV7-9
CDR3 protein: ASVRRGGSSYNEQF

J gene: TRBJ2-1
clone size: -
V gene: TRBV6-5
CDR3 protein: ASSLAGGEQF

J gene: TRBJ2-5
clone size: -
V gene: TRBV2
CDR3 protein: ASREQGASETQY

J gene: TRBJ2-1
clone size: -
V gene: TRBV5-1
CDR3 protein: ASSRQRQEPYNEQF

J gene: TRBJ1-6
clone size: -
V gene: TRBV5-1
CDR3 protein: ASSLRQGGRNSPLH

J gene: TRBJ2-5
clone size: -
V gene: TRBV28
CDR3 protein: ASSPAGSGGLRETQY

J gene: TRBJ2-3
clone size: -
V gene: TRBV29-1
CDR3 protein: SVAGDRSADTQY

J gene: TRBJ1-4
clone size: -
V gene: TRBV29-1
CDR3 protein: SVGRQPNEKLF

J gene: TRBJ1-1
clone size: -
V gene: TRBV2
CDR3 protein: ASTRENTEAF

J gene: TRBJ2-7
clone size: -
V gene: TRBV6-5
CDR3 protein: ASSWDNYEQY

J gene: TRBJ2-7
clone size: once
V gene: TRBV6-2/TRBV6-3
CDR3 protein: ASSYSRYEQY